The subject of this entry is one TCR beta chain. The data are from a study of CD8+ T cells in alopecia areata. Germline CDR1 and CDR2: ENHRY and SYGVKD. The CDR3 totals 16 residues. V lost 4 bases and J lost 3; bases outside the gene matches: 8. Treatment specified: oral pan-JAK inhibitor, 5-10 mg twice daily. The researchers isolated CD4+ and CD8+ T cells from PBMCs by sorting. Sequencing used cDNA as its template, made by extracting RNA and reverse transcribing it. TCRdb keeps only in-frame clones here, not all; method: immunoSEQ multiplex PCR. The sample lists 150,000 to 200,000 clones, roughly 62% occurring once.

This chain joins TRBV10-3 and TRBJ2-4; TRBD2 matches 8 bases. The input for sequencing was CD8+ T cells sorted from blood, taken at week 24, from a patient treated with tofacitinib. The TCR was taken from a human donor with alopecia areata. The CDR3 sequence is CAISARGGEDKNIQYF. In DNA form, the CDR3 reads TGTGCCATCAGTGCTCGGGGGGGTGAGGACAAAAACATTCAGTACTTC.